A selection of T cell receptor beta chains follows, all from one sample in a study of beta chain features in type 1 diabetes. Data came from immunoSEQ multiplex PCR; TCRdb stores just in-frame clones and leaves some out. The sample lists 300,000 to 400,000 clones, roughly 12% occurring once. Sequencing was carried out using naive CD4+ T cells from blood. These receptors were taken from a man between 18 and 29 years old in good health. The CDR3 runs from the conserved cysteine through the conserved F or W. Fields, in order: J gene, V gene, D gene, CDR3 length, clone size, CDR3 protein, CDR3 DNA. A D gene is named only where the DNA matches it firmly. Not all rows give a size; the values are once, few, many and, for expanded clones, a class.

J: TRBJ2-5; V: TRBV28; D: TRBD2; length: 12; size: .; CDR3: CASSPSGRASYF; DNA: TGTGCCAGCAGTCCTAGCGGGAGGGCCTCGTACTTC
J: TRBJ1-1; V: TRBV21-1; D: .; length: 15; size: few; CDR3: CASSRDRGEGTEAFF; DNA: TGTGCCAGCAGCCGGGACAGGGGTGAGGGCACTGAAGCTTTCTTT
J: TRBJ2-2; V: TRBV9; D: TRBD2; length: 16; size: few; CDR3: CASSETSGGNTGELFF; DNA: TGTGCCAGCAGTGAGACTAGCGGGGGAAACACCGGGGAGCTGTTTTTT
J: TRBJ2-7; V: TRBV5-1; D: .; length: 14; size: few; CDR3: CASSLGLVSYEQYF; DNA: TGCGCCAGCAGCTTGGGGCTGGTCTCCTACGAGCAGTACTTC
J: TRBJ2-7; V: TRBV28; D: TRBD1; length: 15; size: few; CDR3: CASSSAGTGIREQYF; DNA: TGTGCCAGCAGCTCCGCCGGGACAGGGATTCGCGAGCAGTACTTC
J: TRBJ2-3; V: TRBV28; D: .; length: 12; size: .; CDR3: CATAVGTDTQYF; DNA: TGTGCCACCGCGGTGGGCACAGATACGCAGTATTTT
J: TRBJ2-7; V: TRBV5-1; D: .; length: 14; size: .; CDR3: CASSFRRAAYEQYF; DNA: TGCGCCAGCAGCTTCCGCAGGGCTGCCTACGAGCAGTACTTC
J: TRBJ2-1; V: TRBV29-1; D: TRBD1; length: 14; size: few; CDR3: CSSEARGSFNEQFF; DNA: TGCAGCTCCGAGGCCAGGGGGAGCTTCAATGAGCAGTTCTTC
J: TRBJ1-1; V: TRBV18; D: .; length: 16; size: few; CDR3: CASSPSQGAPGAEAFF; DNA: TGTGCCAGCTCACCGTCGCAGGGTGCCCCGGGCGCTGAAGCTTTCTTT
J: TRBJ2-1; V: TRBV7-8; D: .; length: 15; size: few; CDR3: CASSPHGTPYNEQFF; DNA: TGTGCCAGCAGCCCCCACGGGACACCCTACAATGAGCAGTTCTTC
J: TRBJ2-5; V: TRBV5-5; D: .; length: 12; size: few; CDR3: CASSPYQETQYF; DNA: TGTGCCAGCAGTCCGTACCAAGAGACCCAGTACTTC
J: TRBJ2-5; V: TRBV7-2; D: TRBD2; length: 15; size: .; CDR3: CASRTPGRGQETQYF; DNA: TGTGCCAGCAGGACGCCAGGGAGGGGACAAGAGACCCAGTACTTC
J: TRBJ1-5; V: TRBV7-9; D: TRBD1; length: 15; size: few; CDR3: CASSSRGHDNQPQHF; DNA: TGTGCCAGCAGCAGCAGGGGGCACGACAATCAGCCCCAGCATTTT
J: TRBJ1-2; V: TRBV5-1; D: TRBD1; length: 14; size: few; CDR3: CASSRAGTVDGYTF; DNA: TGCGCCAGCAGCCGAGCCGGGACAGTGGATGGCTACACCTTC
J: TRBJ2-5; V: TRBV5-1; D: .; length: 14; size: .; CDR3: CASSLAGGPETQYF; DNA: TGCGCCAGCAGCTTGGCCGGGGGGCCGGAGACCCAGTACTTC
J: TRBJ2-2; V: TRBV11-2; D: .; length: 16; size: .; CDR3: CASSPPVTTGIGELFF; DNA: TGTGCCAGCAGCCCACCCGTAACCACAGGTATCGGGGAGCTGTTTTTT
J: TRBJ2-6; V: TRBV7-2; D: .; length: 19; size: .; CDR3: CASSLGSSGRASGANVLTF; DNA: TGTGCCAGCAGCTTAGGCTCGAGCGGGCGGGCTTCTGGGGCCAACGTCCTGACTTTC